The rows below give T cell receptor beta chains drawn from one sample of a study of response to subunit inactivated influenza vaccine. TCRdb used MiXCR to reprocess the RT-PCR reads, holding one entry per CDR3 protein. The repertoire holds over 150,000 distinct CDR3 sequences, with approximately 8.7% as singletons. The specimen was non-naive T cells sorted from PBMCs, collected on the day of vaccination. The source of these receptors is a man in his fifties or sixties who received an inactivated influenza vaccine. The CDR3 runs from the conserved cysteine through the conserved F or W. The order of the fields is CDR3 protein, CDR3 DNA, V gene, J gene, clone size, D gene. D genes are given only for firm matches. Size is omitted from some rows. Given values are once, few, many or a class for expanded clones.

CASSLTLQGLRGIQYF,TGTGCCAGCAGTTTAACCCTACAGGGTCTGCGGGGCATTCAGTACTTC,TRBV6-2/TRBV6-3,TRBJ2-4,few,-
CASSHRVLSYEQYF,TGTGCCAGCAGCCACAGGGTTCTCTCCTACGAGCAGTACTTC,TRBV5-6,TRBJ2-7,few,-
CSVEFTSGSRETQYF,TGCAGCGTTGAATTCACTAGCGGGAGTCGGGAGACCCAGTACTTC,TRBV29-1,TRBJ2-5,many,TRBD2
CASSFLAGGGSYEQHF,TGTGCCAGCAGTTTTCTTGCCGGGGGTGGGTCCTACGAGCAGCACTTC,TRBV27,TRBJ2-7,-,-
CASSLPTNTGELFF,TGTGCCAGCAGCTTACCGACGAACACCGGGGAGCTGTTTTTT,TRBV7-9,TRBJ2-2,many,-
CSASGPKSYNEQFF,TGCAGTGCTAGCGGACCCAAATCCTACAATGAGCAGTTCTTC,TRBV20-1,TRBJ2-1,few,-
CASSPAQGGGYGYTF,TGTGCCAGCTCCCCCGCCCAGGGCGGTGGATATGGCTACACCTTC,TRBV6-1,TRBJ1-2,few,-
CASSLPGGLTEAFF,TGTGCCAGCAGCCTCCCGGGGGGGTTGACTGAAGCTTTCTTT,TRBV4-2,TRBJ1-1,-,-
CASTNLAMKAFF,TGTGCCAGCACGAACCTTGCTATGAAAGCTTTCTTT,TRBV28,TRBJ1-1,few,-
CATSDSQTSGRASYEQYF,TGTGCCACCAGTGATTCCCAGACTAGCGGGAGGGCCTCCTACGAGCAGTACTTC,TRBV24-1,TRBJ2-7,few,TRBD2
CSARAPGTENEKLFF,TGCAGTGCTAGAGCCCCCGGGACAGAAAATGAAAAACTGTTTTTT,TRBV20-1,TRBJ1-4,few,TRBD1
CSAGQGHLNTEAFF,TGCAGTGCTGGACAGGGCCACCTCAACACTGAAGCTTTCTTT,TRBV20-1,TRBJ1-1,-,TRBD1
CASSKTRDTQYF,TGTGCCAGCAGCAAGACTAGAGATACGCAGTATTTT,TRBV7-2,TRBJ2-3,many,-
CSAQSGSLASTDTQYF,TGCAGTGCTCAGAGCGGGAGTTTAGCTAGCACAGATACGCAGTATTTT,TRBV20-1,TRBJ2-3,few,TRBD2
CASSPGSQETQYF,TGCGCCAGCAGCCCCGGTAGTCAAGAGACCCAGTACTTC,TRBV5-1,TRBJ2-5,many,-
CVTRRVPGASNTEAFF,TGCGTCACCAGGCGGGTCCCCGGGGCTTCGAACACTGAAGCTTTCTTT,TRBV5-1,TRBJ1-1,few,-
CASSPLRGDVFYTDTQYF,TGTGCCAGCAGCCCCCTCAGGGGGGACGTCTTTTACACAGATACGCAGTATTTT,TRBV11-2,TRBJ2-3,many,-
CASSLVGQGLYEQYF,TGTGCCAGCAGCTTAGTCGGACAGGGATTATACGAGCAGTACTTC,TRBV7-2,TRBJ2-7,-,TRBD1
CASSQDYPAYNEQFF,TGTGCCAGCAGCCAAGACTACCCCGCCTACAATGAGCAGTTCTTC,TRBV7-2,TRBJ2-1,many,-
CASSPGQADDYGYGYTF,TGTGCCAGCAGTCCGGGACAGGCGGACGATTATGGCTATGGCTACACCTTC,TRBV12-3/TRBV12-4,TRBJ1-2,-,TRBD1
CAISDGGGNQPQHF,TGTGCCATCAGTGACGGAGGTGGGAATCAGCCCCAGCATTTT,TRBV10-3,TRBJ1-5,few,-
CASRFDTGELFF,TGTGCCAGCAGGTTCGACACCGGGGAGCTGTTTTTT,TRBV12-3/TRBV12-4,TRBJ2-2,many,-
CASSLNFYNEQFF,TGTGCCAGCAGCTTAAACTTCTACAATGAGCAGTTCTTC,TRBV7-8,TRBJ2-1,many,-
CASSSIPGDSPLHF,TGTGCCAGCAGTTCCATCCCGGGGGATTCACCCCTCCACTTT,TRBV27,TRBJ1-6,many,-
CASSFGYSYEQYF,TGCGCCAGCAGCTTTGGATACTCCTACGAGCAGTACTTC,TRBV5-1,TRBJ2-7,-,-
CASSYSVNTEAFF,TGCGCCAGCAGCTATTCGGTCAACACTGAAGCTTTCTTT,TRBV5-1,TRBJ1-1,-,-
CASVARGGNTEAFF,TGTGCCAGCGTGGCTCGGGGGGGGAACACTGAAGCTTTCTTT,TRBV7-9,TRBJ1-1,many,-
CASSLGTSGGGTDTQYF,TGTGCCAGCAGCCTCGGGACTAGCGGGGGGGGGACAGATACGCAGTATTTT,TRBV11-3,TRBJ2-3,-,TRBD2
CASSQDTSGTYNEQFF,TGTGCCAGCAGCCAAGACACTAGCGGGACTTACAATGAGCAGTTCTTC,TRBV4-2,TRBJ2-1,few,TRBD2
CSARALETKPDTQYF,TGCAGTGCTAGGGCATTAGAGACCAAGCCAGATACGCAGTATTTT,TRBV20-1,TRBJ2-3,few,-
CATSRDRISENEQFF,TGTGCCACCAGCAGAGATCGGATTAGCGAGAATGAGCAGTTCTTC,TRBV15,TRBJ2-1,few,-
CAISEGTANSPLHF,TGTGCCATCAGTGAAGGGACAGCTAATTCACCCCTCCACTTT,TRBV10-3,TRBJ1-6,many,TRBD1
CASSGTGTGHVDEQFF,TGTGCCAGCAGCGGAACCGGGACAGGGCATGTGGATGAGCAGTTCTTC,TRBV9,TRBJ2-1,few,TRBD1
CASSLAPARDTQYF,TGTGCCAGCAGTTTAGCTCCAGCTCGGGATACGCAGTATTTT,TRBV12-3/TRBV12-4,TRBJ2-3,few,-
CASSLGQYHEKLFF,TGCGCCAGCAGCCTCGGTCAGTACCATGAAAAACTGTTTTTT,TRBV4-3,TRBJ1-4,many,-
CASSLHSQSSYEQYF,TGCGCCAGCAGCTTACACTCACAGAGCTCCTACGAGCAGTACTTC,TRBV5-1,TRBJ2-7,-,-
CASSLSNDRDEQFF,TGTGCCAGCAGCTTATCGAATGACAGGGATGAGCAGTTCTTC,TRBV7-2,TRBJ2-1,-,TRBD1
CASRQLGRETQYF,TGTGCCAGCAGACAACTAGGGCGAGAGACCCAGTACTTC,TRBV6-1,TRBJ2-5,few,-
CASSQVRGQGGQETQYF,TGTGCCAGCAGCCAAGTCAGAGGACAGGGGGGCCAAGAGACCCAGTACTTC,TRBV3-1,TRBJ2-5,many,TRBD1
CSATGGWGYNEQFF,TGCAGTGCTACTGGGGGATGGGGATACAATGAGCAGTTCTTC,TRBV20-1,TRBJ2-1,many,-
CASSLARGSYEQYF,TGTGCCAGCAGCTTGGCCCGGGGGTCCTACGAGCAGTACTTC,TRBV5-6,TRBJ2-7,few,-